The clone carrying this T cell receptor beta chain was observed a handful of times. Its antigen remains unknown. These data are taken from a study of cytomegalovirus exposure and HLA in healthy donors. V was pared by 4 bases and J by 5 bases, with 3 bases of the junction left unmatched. The CDR3 extends over 13 amino acids. Germline assignment: CDR1 SGHTA and CDR2 FQGNSA. Whole-study findings and limits: Exclusion as indistinguishable affected some V segments, including TRBV6-2 and TRBV6-3. The Asian-associated ancestry cluster reportedly had fewer N-insertions than the roughly 720-donor mean in a later analysis.

The PCR contained 60 Vbeta and 13 Jbeta primers. The repertoire was sequenced with immunoSEQ multiplex PCR; TCRdb's copy has only in-frame clones and lacks some. The top ten hold roughly 1.7% of the sample, which has about 160,000 clones, around two thirds seen once. The sequence came from a woman aged 18 to 35 in good health and CMV-seronegative. Specimen: PBMCs. This chain uses TRBV7-2 with TRBJ2-5; 8 positions match TRBD1. The CDR3 reads CASSSYRGETQYF. The DNA of the CDR3 is TGTGCCAGCAGCTCCTACAGGGGGGAGACCCAGTACTTC.